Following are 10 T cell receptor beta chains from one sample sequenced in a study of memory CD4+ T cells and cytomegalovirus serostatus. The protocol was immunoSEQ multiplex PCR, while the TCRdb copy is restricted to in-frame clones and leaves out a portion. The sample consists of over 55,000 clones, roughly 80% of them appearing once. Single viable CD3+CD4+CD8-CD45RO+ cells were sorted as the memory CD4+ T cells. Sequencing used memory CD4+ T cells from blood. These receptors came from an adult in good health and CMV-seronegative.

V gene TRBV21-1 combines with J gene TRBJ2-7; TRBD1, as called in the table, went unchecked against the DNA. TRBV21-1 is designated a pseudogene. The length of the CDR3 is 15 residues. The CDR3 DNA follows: TGTGCCAGCAGTTTCGCACCGACAGGGATTGGAGAGCAGTACTTC. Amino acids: CASSFAPTGIGEQYF.

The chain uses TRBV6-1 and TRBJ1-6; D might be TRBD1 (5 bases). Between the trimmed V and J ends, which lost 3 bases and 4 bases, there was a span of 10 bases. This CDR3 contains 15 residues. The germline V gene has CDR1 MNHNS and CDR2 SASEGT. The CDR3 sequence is CASSEGTEYNSPLHF. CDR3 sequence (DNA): TGTGCCAGCAGTGAGGGGACCGAGTATAATTCACCCCTCCACTTT.

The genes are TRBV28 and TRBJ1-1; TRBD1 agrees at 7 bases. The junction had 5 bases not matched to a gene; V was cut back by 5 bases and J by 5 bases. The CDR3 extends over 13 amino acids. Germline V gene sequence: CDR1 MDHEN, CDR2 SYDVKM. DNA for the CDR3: TGTGCCAGCAGTCCAGGGGGTTGGACTGAAGCTTTCTTT. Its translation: CASSPGGWTEAFF. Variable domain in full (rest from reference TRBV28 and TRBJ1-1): DVKVTQSSRYLVKRTGEKVFLECVQDMDHENMFWYRQDPGLGLRLIYFSYDVKMKEKGDIPEGYSVSREKKERFSLILESASTNQTSMYLCASSPGGWTEAFFGQGTRLTVV.

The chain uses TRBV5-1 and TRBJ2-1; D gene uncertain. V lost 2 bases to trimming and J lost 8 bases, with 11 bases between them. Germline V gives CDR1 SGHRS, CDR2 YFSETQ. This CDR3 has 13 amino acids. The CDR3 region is CASSFLSRDEQFF. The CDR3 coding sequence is TGCGCCAGCAGCTTCCTCTCTCGGGATGAGCAGTTCTTC.

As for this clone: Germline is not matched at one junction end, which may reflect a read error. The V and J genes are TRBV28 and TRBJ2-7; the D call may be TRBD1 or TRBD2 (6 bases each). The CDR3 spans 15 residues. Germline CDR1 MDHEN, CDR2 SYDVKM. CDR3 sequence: CASNLGGSSAYEQYF. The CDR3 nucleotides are TGTGCCAGCAATTTAGGGGGGAGTTCGGCCTACGAGCAGTACTTC.

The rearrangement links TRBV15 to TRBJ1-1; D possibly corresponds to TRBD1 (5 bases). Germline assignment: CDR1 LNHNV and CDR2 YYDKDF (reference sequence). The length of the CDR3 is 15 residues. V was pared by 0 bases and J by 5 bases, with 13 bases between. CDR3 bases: TGTGCCACCAGCAGAGATGGGGGGGTTTCAACTGAAGCTTTCTTT. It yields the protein CATSRDGGVSTEAFF. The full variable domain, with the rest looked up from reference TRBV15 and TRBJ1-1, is DAMVIQNPRYQVTQFGKPVTLSCSQTLNHNVMYWYQQKSSQAPKLLFHYYDKDFNNEADTPDNFQSRRPNTSFCFLDIRSPGLGDTAMYLCATSRDGGVSTEAFFGQGTRLTVV.

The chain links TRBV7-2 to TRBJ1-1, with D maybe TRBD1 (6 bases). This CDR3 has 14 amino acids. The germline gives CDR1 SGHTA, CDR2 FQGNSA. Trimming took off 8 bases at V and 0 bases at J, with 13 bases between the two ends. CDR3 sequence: CASGYREMNTEAFF. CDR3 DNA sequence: TGTGCCAGCGGCTACAGGGAAATGAACACTGAAGCTTTCTTT.

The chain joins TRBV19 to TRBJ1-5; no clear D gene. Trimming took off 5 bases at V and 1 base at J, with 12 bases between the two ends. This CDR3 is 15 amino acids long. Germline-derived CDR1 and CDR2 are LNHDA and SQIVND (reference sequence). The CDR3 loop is CASSRTTPSNQPQHF. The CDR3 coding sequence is TGTGCCAGTAGTCGAACGACCCCAAGCAATCAGCCCCAGCATTTT.

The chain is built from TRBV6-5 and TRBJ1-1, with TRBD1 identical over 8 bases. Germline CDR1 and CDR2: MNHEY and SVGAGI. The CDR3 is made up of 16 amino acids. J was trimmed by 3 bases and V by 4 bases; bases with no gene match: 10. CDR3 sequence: CASSSGQGAGYTEAFF. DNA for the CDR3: TGTGCCAGCAGTTCCGGACAGGGAGCAGGGTACACTGAAGCTTTCTTT.

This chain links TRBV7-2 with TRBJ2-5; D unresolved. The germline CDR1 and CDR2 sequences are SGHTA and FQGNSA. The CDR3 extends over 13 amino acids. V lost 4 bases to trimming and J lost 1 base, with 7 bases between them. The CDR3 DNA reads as TGTGCCAGCAGCTCCCCCCTCCAAGAGACCCAGTACTTC. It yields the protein CASSSPLQETQYF.